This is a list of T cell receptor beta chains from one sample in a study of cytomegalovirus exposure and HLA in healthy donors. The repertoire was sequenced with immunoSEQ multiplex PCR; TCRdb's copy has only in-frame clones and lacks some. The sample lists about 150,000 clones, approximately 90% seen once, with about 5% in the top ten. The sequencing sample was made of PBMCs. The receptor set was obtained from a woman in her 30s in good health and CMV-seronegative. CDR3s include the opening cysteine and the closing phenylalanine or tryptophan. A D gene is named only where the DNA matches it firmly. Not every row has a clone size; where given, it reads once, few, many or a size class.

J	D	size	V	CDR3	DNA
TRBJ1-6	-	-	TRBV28	CASSRGYNSPLHF	TGTGCCAGCAGCCGGGGCTATAATTCACCCCTCCACTTT
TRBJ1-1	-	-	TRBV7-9	CASSPRGATEAFF	TGTGCCAGCAGCCCCAGGGGCGCCACTGAAGCTTTCTTT
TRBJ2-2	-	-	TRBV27	CASGNTGLHTGELFF	TGTGCCAGCGGGAATACAGGGTTACACACCGGGGAGCTGTTTTTT
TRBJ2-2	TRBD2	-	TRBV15	CATSKARTSGSGELFF	TGTGCCACCAGCAAAGCCCGTACTAGCGGATCCGGGGAGCTGTTTTTT
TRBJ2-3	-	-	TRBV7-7	CASSLVIYTQRVDTQYF	TGTGCTAGCAGCTTAGTGATCTATACCCAACGCGTAGATACGCAGTATTTT
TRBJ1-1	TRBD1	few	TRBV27	CASSWDRAGMNTEAFF	TGTGCCAGCAGTTGGGACAGAGCAGGTATGAACACTGAAGCTTTCTTT
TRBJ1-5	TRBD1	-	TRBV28	CASSLYRGLTNQPQHF	TGTGCCAGCAGTTTGTACAGGGGGCTGACCAATCAGCCCCAGCATTTT
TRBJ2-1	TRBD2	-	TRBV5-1	CASSGRGGKSYNEQFF	TGCGCCAGCAGCGGGCGGGGGGGGAAATCCTACAATGAGCAGTTCTTC
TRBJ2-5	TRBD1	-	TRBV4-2	CASSQDGQGGRETQYF	TGTGCCAGCAGCCAGGATGGACAGGGGGGAAGGGAGACCCAGTACTTC
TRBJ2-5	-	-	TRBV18	CASSRPGSQETQYF	TGTGCCAGCTCACGGCCGGGATCCCAAGAGACCCAGTACTTC